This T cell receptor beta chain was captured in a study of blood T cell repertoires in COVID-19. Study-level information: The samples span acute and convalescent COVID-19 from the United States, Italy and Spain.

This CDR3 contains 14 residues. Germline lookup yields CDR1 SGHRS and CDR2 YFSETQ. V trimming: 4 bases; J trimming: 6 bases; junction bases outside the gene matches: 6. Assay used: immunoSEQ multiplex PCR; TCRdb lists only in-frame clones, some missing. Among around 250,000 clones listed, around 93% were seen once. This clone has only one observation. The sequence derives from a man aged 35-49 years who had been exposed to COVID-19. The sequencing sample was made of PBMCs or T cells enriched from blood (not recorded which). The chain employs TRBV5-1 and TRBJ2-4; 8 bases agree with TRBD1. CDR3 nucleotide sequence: TGCGCCAGCAGCCAGACAGGGGTGGTAAACATTCAGTACTTC. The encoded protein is CASSQTGVVNIQYF.